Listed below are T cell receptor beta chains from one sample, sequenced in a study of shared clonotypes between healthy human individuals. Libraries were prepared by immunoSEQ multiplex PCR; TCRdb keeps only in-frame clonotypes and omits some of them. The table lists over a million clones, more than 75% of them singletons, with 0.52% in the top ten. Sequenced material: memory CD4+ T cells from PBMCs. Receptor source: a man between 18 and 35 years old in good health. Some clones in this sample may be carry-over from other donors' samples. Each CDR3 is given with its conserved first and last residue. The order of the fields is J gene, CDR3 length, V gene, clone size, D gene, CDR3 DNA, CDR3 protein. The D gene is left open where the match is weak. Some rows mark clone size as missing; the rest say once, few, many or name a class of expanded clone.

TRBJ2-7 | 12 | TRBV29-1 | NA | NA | TGCAGCGTTCTCCGGGGAAACTACGAGCAGTACTTC | CSVLRGNYEQYF
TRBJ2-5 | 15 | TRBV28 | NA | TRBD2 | TGTGCCAGCAGTTCCCTAGCGGGAGGAGGCGAGACCCAGTACTTC | CASSSLAGGGETQYF
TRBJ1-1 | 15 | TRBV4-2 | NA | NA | TGTGCCAGCAGCCAAGACGGCAGCCTGAACACTGAAGCTTTCTTT | CASSQDGSLNTEAFF
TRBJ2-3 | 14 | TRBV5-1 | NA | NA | TGCGCCAGCAACGTTCGGGGGGCGCAAGATACGCAGTATTTT | CASNVRGAQDTQYF
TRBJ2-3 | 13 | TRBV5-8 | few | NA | TGTGCCAGCAGCTCTTTCAGCACAGATACGCAGTATTTT | CASSSFSTDTQYF
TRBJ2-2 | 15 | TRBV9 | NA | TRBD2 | TGTGCCAGCAGCGTAGGTAGCGGGTACACCGGGGAGCTGTTTTTT | CASSVGSGYTGELFF
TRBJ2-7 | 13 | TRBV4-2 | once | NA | TGTGCCAGCAGCCAACAGGGTACCTACGAGCAGTACTTC | CASSQQGTYEQYF
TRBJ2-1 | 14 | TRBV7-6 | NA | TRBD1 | TGTGCCAGCAGCTTGACGACAGGGTCGGATGAGCAGTTCTTC | CASSLTTGSDEQFF
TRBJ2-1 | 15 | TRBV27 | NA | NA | TGTGCCAGCAGCCTCCGGCGGGACAGCTACAATGAGCAGTTCTTC | CASSLRRDSYNEQFF
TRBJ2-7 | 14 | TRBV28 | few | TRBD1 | TGTGCCAGCATCTCGACAGGGGTGGACTACGAGCAGTACTTC | CASISTGVDYEQYF
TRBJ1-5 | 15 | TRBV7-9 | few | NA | TGTGCCAGCAGCCCCGTAGGGGGGGATAATCAGCCCCAGCATTTT | CASSPVGGDNQPQHF
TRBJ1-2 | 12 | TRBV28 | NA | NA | TGTGCCAGCAGAATTCGAAAAGGGCCCTACACCTTC | CASRIRKGPYTF
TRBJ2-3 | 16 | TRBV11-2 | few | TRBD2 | TGTGCCAGCAGCTTTACTAGCGGGAGTAGCACAGATACGCAGTATTTT | CASSFTSGSSTDTQYF
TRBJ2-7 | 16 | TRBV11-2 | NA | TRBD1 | TGTGCCAGCAGCTTAGCCGGAACAGGGGGCGAGTTTCCCCGAAATTTC | CASSLAGTGGEFPRNF
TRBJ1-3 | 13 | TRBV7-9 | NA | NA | TGTGCCACCTCGGTGAGCTCTGGAAACACCATATATTTT | CATSVSSGNTIYF